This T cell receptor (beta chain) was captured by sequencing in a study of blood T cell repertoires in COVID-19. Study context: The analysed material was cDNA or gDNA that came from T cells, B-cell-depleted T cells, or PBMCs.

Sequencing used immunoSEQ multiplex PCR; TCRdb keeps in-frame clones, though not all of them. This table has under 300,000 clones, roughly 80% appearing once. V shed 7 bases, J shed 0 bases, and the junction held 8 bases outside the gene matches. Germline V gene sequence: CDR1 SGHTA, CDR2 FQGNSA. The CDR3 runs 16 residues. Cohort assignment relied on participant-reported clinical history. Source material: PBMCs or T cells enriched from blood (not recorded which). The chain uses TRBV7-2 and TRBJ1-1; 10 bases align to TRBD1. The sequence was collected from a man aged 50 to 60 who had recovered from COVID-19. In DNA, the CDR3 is TGTGCCAGCACTCCGGGACAGGGGCCGTTGAACACTGAAGCTTTCTTT. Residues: CASTPGQGPLNTEAFF.